This T cell receptor (beta chain) was obtained from a study of response to subunit inactivated influenza vaccine. General observations from the study: Each seasonal flu vaccination may recruit only limited new T cells, authors suggested.

Looked up from germline, CDR1 is MNHEY and CDR2 is SVGAGI. The CDR3 contains 15 residues. Of note for this clonotype: Its antigen is not known. The junction and the germline gene differ at one end; a read error may be behind it.

TCRdb re-called the RT-PCR reads with MiXCR, one entry per CDR3 protein. The sample holds 800,000 to 1,000,000 distinct CDR3 sequences, over 20% seen once. The chain is built from TRBV6-5 and TRBJ2-5, with a possible D match to TRBD2 (6 bases). Sequenced material: PBMCs from blood, taken more than 4 days after vaccination. The sequence was collected from a man aged 45-65 years who received an inactivated influenza vaccine. The CDR3 region is CAISYFGEAYETQYF. DNA of the CDR3: TGTGCCATCAGTTATTTCGGGGAGGCGTACGAGACCCAGTACTTC.